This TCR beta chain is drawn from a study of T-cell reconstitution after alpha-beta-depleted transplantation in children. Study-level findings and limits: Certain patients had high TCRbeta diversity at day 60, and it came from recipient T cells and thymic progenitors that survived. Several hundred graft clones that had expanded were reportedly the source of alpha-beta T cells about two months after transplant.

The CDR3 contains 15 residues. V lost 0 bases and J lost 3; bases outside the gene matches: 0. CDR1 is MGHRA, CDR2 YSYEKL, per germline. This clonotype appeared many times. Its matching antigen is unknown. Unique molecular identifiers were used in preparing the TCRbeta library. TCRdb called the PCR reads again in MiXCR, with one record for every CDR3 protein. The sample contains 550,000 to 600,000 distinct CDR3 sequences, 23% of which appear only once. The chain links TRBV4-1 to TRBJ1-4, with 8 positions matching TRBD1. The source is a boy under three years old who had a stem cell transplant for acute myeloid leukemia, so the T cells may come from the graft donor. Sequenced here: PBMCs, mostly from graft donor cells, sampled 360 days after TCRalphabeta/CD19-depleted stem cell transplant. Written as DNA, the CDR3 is TGCGCCAGCAGCCAAGAACAGGGGGCTAATGAAAAACTGTTTTTT. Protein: CASSQEQGANEKLFF.